These T cell receptor beta chains were read from a single sample in a study of cytomegalovirus exposure and HLA in healthy donors. TCRdb's table, derived via immunoSEQ multiplex PCR, lists solely in-frame clones and lacks some. The table includes some 120,000 clones, approximately 80% detected once. The sequencing sample was made of PBMCs. The receptors originated from a human donor in good health. Each CDR3 is given without its conserved first and last residue. Each record gives: CDR3 protein, V gene, CDR3 length, J gene, clone size, D gene. A D gene is named only where the DNA matches it firmly. Size is omitted from some rows. Given values are once, few, many or a class for expanded clones.

cdr3_aa: ASSWPGAGEPYEQY
v_call: TRBV6-5
cdr3_length: 14
j_call: TRBJ2-7
clone_size: NA
d_call: TRBD2

cdr3_aa: ASSQDRDRGNQPQH
v_call: TRBV4-1
cdr3_length: 14
j_call: TRBJ1-5
clone_size: NA
d_call: TRBD1

cdr3_aa: ASSFSPGQGRSGANVLT
v_call: TRBV7-3
cdr3_length: 17
j_call: TRBJ2-6
clone_size: NA
d_call: TRBD1

cdr3_aa: ASRADKHLH
v_call: TRBV2
cdr3_length: 9
j_call: TRBJ1-6
clone_size: NA
d_call: NA

cdr3_aa: ASRTLAGVTYNEQF
v_call: TRBV27
cdr3_length: 14
j_call: TRBJ2-1
clone_size: NA
d_call: TRBD2

cdr3_aa: ASSPRTGSAYEQY
v_call: TRBV18
cdr3_length: 13
j_call: TRBJ2-7
clone_size: NA
d_call: NA

cdr3_aa: ASSLRPGHNYNEQF
v_call: TRBV5-1
cdr3_length: 14
j_call: TRBJ2-1
clone_size: NA
d_call: NA

cdr3_aa: ASSVDSNYGYT
v_call: TRBV2
cdr3_length: 11
j_call: TRBJ1-2
clone_size: NA
d_call: NA

cdr3_aa: ASSQPSSGYNEQF
v_call: TRBV4-1
cdr3_length: 13
j_call: TRBJ2-1
clone_size: NA
d_call: TRBD2

cdr3_aa: ASSHGGGSATYEQY
v_call: TRBV7-8
cdr3_length: 14
j_call: TRBJ2-7
clone_size: NA
d_call: NA

cdr3_aa: ASSQSRAAGYT
v_call: TRBV14
cdr3_length: 11
j_call: TRBJ1-2
clone_size: NA
d_call: NA

cdr3_aa: ASSLSGARGYT
v_call: TRBV28
cdr3_length: 11
j_call: TRBJ1-2
clone_size: NA
d_call: NA

cdr3_aa: ASSLGSGGTYEQY
v_call: TRBV27
cdr3_length: 13
j_call: TRBJ2-7
clone_size: NA
d_call: TRBD2

cdr3_aa: ASSVDRGGEKLF
v_call: TRBV5-1
cdr3_length: 12
j_call: TRBJ1-4
clone_size: NA
d_call: TRBD1

cdr3_aa: ASSTADSYEQH
v_call: TRBV5-1
cdr3_length: 11
j_call: TRBJ2-7
clone_size: NA
d_call: NA

cdr3_aa: ASSLLTGAGETQY
v_call: TRBV9
cdr3_length: 13
j_call: TRBJ2-5
clone_size: NA
d_call: TRBD1

cdr3_aa: ASSPRQGDTQY
v_call: TRBV18
cdr3_length: 11
j_call: TRBJ2-3
clone_size: NA
d_call: TRBD1

cdr3_aa: ASSLGGEKLF
v_call: TRBV7-2
cdr3_length: 10
j_call: TRBJ1-4
clone_size: NA
d_call: NA

cdr3_aa: ASSPRDSYNQPQH
v_call: TRBV9
cdr3_length: 13
j_call: TRBJ1-5
clone_size: NA
d_call: TRBD1

cdr3_aa: ASSMDGAGANGLT
v_call: TRBV19
cdr3_length: 13
j_call: TRBJ2-6
clone_size: NA
d_call: NA

cdr3_aa: ASSPPRLAGGAAYEQY
v_call: TRBV7-9
cdr3_length: 16
j_call: TRBJ2-7
clone_size: NA
d_call: TRBD2

cdr3_aa: ASSLQRLASGANVLT
v_call: TRBV5-4
cdr3_length: 15
j_call: TRBJ2-6
clone_size: NA
d_call: TRBD2

cdr3_aa: ATGQPGLGGDADTQY
v_call: TRBV10-1
cdr3_length: 15
j_call: TRBJ2-3
clone_size: NA
d_call: TRBD2

cdr3_aa: ASSLDPSGRAFSTDTQY
v_call: TRBV5-1
cdr3_length: 17
j_call: TRBJ2-3
clone_size: NA
d_call: TRBD2

cdr3_aa: ASSQEAGGSQPQH
v_call: TRBV4-1
cdr3_length: 13
j_call: TRBJ1-5
clone_size: NA
d_call: NA

cdr3_aa: ASTDLGQQGDPQETQY
v_call: TRBV5-1
cdr3_length: 16
j_call: TRBJ2-5
clone_size: few
d_call: TRBD1

cdr3_aa: ASSLTGMEAKQH
v_call: TRBV28
cdr3_length: 12
j_call: TRBJ1-5
clone_size: NA
d_call: NA

cdr3_aa: ASSWGGEGAEAF
v_call: TRBV5-1
cdr3_length: 12
j_call: TRBJ1-1
clone_size: NA
d_call: NA

cdr3_aa: ASSSEVVLNTEAF
v_call: TRBV9
cdr3_length: 13
j_call: TRBJ1-1
clone_size: NA
d_call: NA

cdr3_aa: ASSWTGSSNQPQH
v_call: TRBV5-1
cdr3_length: 13
j_call: TRBJ1-5
clone_size: few
d_call: TRBD1

cdr3_aa: ASSPVLAGGAHEQY
v_call: TRBV5-1
cdr3_length: 14
j_call: TRBJ2-7
clone_size: NA
d_call: TRBD2

cdr3_aa: ASTAPLGARNTEAF
v_call: TRBV28
cdr3_length: 14
j_call: TRBJ1-1
clone_size: few
d_call: NA

cdr3_aa: ASRPWDRVYEQY
v_call: TRBV6-5
cdr3_length: 12
j_call: TRBJ2-7
clone_size: NA
d_call: TRBD1

cdr3_aa: ASSLQGLVGANVLT
v_call: TRBV28
cdr3_length: 14
j_call: TRBJ2-6
clone_size: NA
d_call: NA

cdr3_aa: ASSAGQGFQETQY
v_call: TRBV28
cdr3_length: 13
j_call: TRBJ2-5
clone_size: few
d_call: TRBD1

cdr3_aa: ASSQPMTSGSHQETQY
v_call: TRBV4-1
cdr3_length: 16
j_call: TRBJ2-5
clone_size: NA
d_call: TRBD2

cdr3_aa: ASTKGTALSYEQY
v_call: TRBV28
cdr3_length: 13
j_call: TRBJ2-7
clone_size: NA
d_call: TRBD1

cdr3_aa: ASSSSGTGNTEAF
v_call: TRBV27
cdr3_length: 13
j_call: TRBJ1-1
clone_size: NA
d_call: TRBD1

cdr3_aa: ASTVTGGWEKTQY
v_call: TRBV21-1
cdr3_length: 13
j_call: TRBJ2-5
clone_size: NA
d_call: NA

cdr3_aa: SVSVAYEQY
v_call: TRBV29-1
cdr3_length: 9
j_call: TRBJ2-7
clone_size: NA
d_call: NA

cdr3_aa: ASSLEILSALNEQY
v_call: TRBV7-2
cdr3_length: 14
j_call: TRBJ2-7
clone_size: NA
d_call: NA

cdr3_aa: ASSLGSGRNNEQF
v_call: TRBV7-3
cdr3_length: 13
j_call: TRBJ2-1
clone_size: NA
d_call: TRBD2

cdr3_aa: ARKGTSSQPGGTEAF
v_call: TRBV2
cdr3_length: 15
j_call: TRBJ1-1
clone_size: once
d_call: NA

cdr3_aa: ASSWDRVNTEAF
v_call: TRBV19
cdr3_length: 12
j_call: TRBJ1-1
clone_size: NA
d_call: TRBD1

cdr3_aa: ASSEFGDGGIYEAF
v_call: TRBV10-2
cdr3_length: 14
j_call: TRBJ1-1
clone_size: NA
d_call: NA